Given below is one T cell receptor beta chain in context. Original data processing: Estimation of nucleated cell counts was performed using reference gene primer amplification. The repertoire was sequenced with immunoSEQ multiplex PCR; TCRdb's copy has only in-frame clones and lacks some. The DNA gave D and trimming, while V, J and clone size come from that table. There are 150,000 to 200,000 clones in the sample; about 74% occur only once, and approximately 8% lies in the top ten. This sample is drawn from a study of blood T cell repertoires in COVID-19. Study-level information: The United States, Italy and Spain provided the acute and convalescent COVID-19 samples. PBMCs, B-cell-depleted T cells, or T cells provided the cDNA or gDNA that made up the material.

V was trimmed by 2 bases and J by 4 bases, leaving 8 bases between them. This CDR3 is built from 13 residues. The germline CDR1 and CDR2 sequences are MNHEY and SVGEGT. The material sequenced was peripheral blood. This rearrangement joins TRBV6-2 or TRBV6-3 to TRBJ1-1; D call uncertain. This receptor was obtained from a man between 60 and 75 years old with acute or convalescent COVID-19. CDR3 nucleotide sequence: TGTGCCAGCAGTTACCGAGGTTTCACTGAAGCTTTCTTT. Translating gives CASSYRGFTEAFF.